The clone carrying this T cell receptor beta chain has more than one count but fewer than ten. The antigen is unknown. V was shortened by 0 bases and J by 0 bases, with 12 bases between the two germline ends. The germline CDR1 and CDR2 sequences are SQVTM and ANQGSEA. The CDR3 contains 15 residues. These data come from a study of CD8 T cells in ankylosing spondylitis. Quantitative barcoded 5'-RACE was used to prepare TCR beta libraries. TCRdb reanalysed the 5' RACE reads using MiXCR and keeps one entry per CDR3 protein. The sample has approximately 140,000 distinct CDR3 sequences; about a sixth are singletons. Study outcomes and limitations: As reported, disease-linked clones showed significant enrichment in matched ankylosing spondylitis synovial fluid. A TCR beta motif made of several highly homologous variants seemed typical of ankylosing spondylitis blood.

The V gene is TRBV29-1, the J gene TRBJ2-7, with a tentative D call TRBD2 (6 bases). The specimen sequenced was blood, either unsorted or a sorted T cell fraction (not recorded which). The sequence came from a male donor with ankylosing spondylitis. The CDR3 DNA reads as TGCAGCGTTGAAGATACGGGGGTAGCCTCCTACGAGCAGTACTTC. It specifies CSVEDTGVASYEQYF.